The clone carrying this T cell receptor (beta chain) was seen only a few times. These data come from a study of OX40 agonist ivuxolimab in advanced cancers. Data came from immunoSEQ multiplex PCR; TCRdb stores just in-frame clones and leaves some out. This sample has fewer than 45,000 clones, with approximately 91% found just once. This CDR3 region has 14 residues. Germline loops: CDR1 SGHDN, CDR2 FVKESK. The V gene lost 6 bases and the J gene lost 4 bases, with 13 bases spanning the gap. The rearrangement links TRBV14 to TRBJ1-5; a possible D gene is TRBD1 (6 bases). This receptor was identified in an adult with an advanced solid tumor such as melanoma, head and neck, liver or kidney cancer. Source: CD4+ or CD8+ T cells sorted from blood, taken in a trial of the OX40 agonist ivuxolimab. This CDR3 reads CASSRAGTNQPQHF. In nucleotides, the CDR3 is TGTGCCAGCAGTCGAGCCGGGACAAATCAGCCCCAGCATTTT.